The clone carrying this TCR beta chain occurred a few times. Its antigen is still unknown. The data stem from a study of glioma-infiltrating T cells. The V gene end was trimmed by 3 bases and the J gene end by 5 bases; junction bases not matched to a gene: 2. Germline CDR1 WSHSY, CDR2 SAAADI. The CDR3 length is 15 residues. Study-wide findings and caveats: Tissue-blood divergence was below expectation in non-neoplastic patients, above in gliomas. CDR3 overlap between tissue and blood was very small.

The iRepertoire nested amplicon-rescue multiplex PCR amplified TCR alpha and beta CDR3s from RNA. Tissue mRNA or PBMC total RNA, roughly 95-400 ng, went into one-step reverse transcription and amplification. MiXCR, run by TCRdb on the multiplex PCR reads, gives a single entry per CDR3 protein. The sample contains about 140,000 distinct CDR3 sequences, roughly two fifths of which appear only once. This receptor was taken from a human donor with low-grade glioma or glioblastoma, undergoing nonglioma brain surgery, or in good health (not recorded which). This chain connects TRBV10-2 to TRBJ2-1; the match to TRBD2 covers 12 bases. The sequenced sample consisted of glioma tissue, nonneoplastic brain tissue, or PBMCs (not recorded which). The CDR3 protein is CASSDRTSGDNEQFF. The CDR3 bases are TGCGCCAGCAGTGATAGGACTAGCGGGGACAATGAGCAGTTCTTC.